The rows below give T cell receptor beta chains drawn from one sample of a study of blood T cell repertoires in COVID-19. Method: immunoSEQ multiplex PCR; TCRdb's copy keeps in-frame clones and lacks some. This table has tens of thousands of clones, 90% to 95% appearing once. The sequencing input was peripheral blood. These receptors all stem from a human donor with active COVID-19. The donor label of this sample is uncertain. Each CDR3 is given with its conserved first and last residue. Fields, in order: CDR3 DNA, CDR3 protein, clone size, J gene, D gene, V gene, CDR3 length. The D gene is left open where the match is weak. Clone size appears in some rows only: once, few, many, or a class for an expanded clone.

TGTGCCAGCAGCCGGAGGGGCCCCAATCTTGGCGAGCAGTACTTC,CASSRRGPNLGEQYF,NA,TRBJ2-7,NA,TRBV3-1/TRBV3-2,15
TGTGCCACCAGTGATTTGCTTCTGACAGGAAATGTGGGGGGCTACACCTTC,CATSDLLLTGNVGGYTF,NA,TRBJ1-2,NA,TRBV24-1,17
TGTGCCAGCAGCCGAGACGGGTTTAATGAAAAACTGTTTTTT,CASSRDGFNEKLFF,NA,TRBJ1-4,NA,TRBV5-6,14
TGTGCCAGCAGTCGCCGAGAGGGGAACACTGAAGCTTTCTTT,CASSRREGNTEAFF,NA,TRBJ1-1,NA,TRBV6-5,14
TGTGCCAGCAGCGTAGGTGGGACTAGCCTTCACTACAATGAGCAGTTCTTC,CASSVGGTSLHYNEQFF,once,TRBJ2-1,TRBD2,TRBV9,17
TGCGCCAGCAGCTTGGAGCGGATTGCGGGAGGCGCAGATACGCAGTATTTT,CASSLERIAGGADTQYF,NA,TRBJ2-3,TRBD2,TRBV5-1,17
TGCAGTGCTATAACAGGGACTGAAGCTTTCTTT,CSAITGTEAFF,NA,TRBJ1-1,NA,TRBV20-1,11
TGCAGTGCTAGTGTGCAGTCGGGCACTGAAGCTTTCTTT,CSASVQSGTEAFF,NA,TRBJ1-1,NA,TRBV20-1,13
TGTGCCAGCAGCTTGGCAGACTACGAGCAGTACTTC,CASSLADYEQYF,NA,TRBJ2-7,NA,TRBV5-6,12
TGTGCCAGCAGTCCCTCAACCGGGACAACGTACTTC,CASSPSTGTTYF,NA,TRBJ2-7,NA,TRBV27,12
TGTGCCACTAGGACAGGGGGAAATGGCTACACCTTC,CATRTGGNGYTF,NA,TRBJ1-2,TRBD1,TRBV19,12
TGTGCCAGCAGCCGCGATTACAGGGTCAACGAGCAGTACTTC,CASSRDYRVNEQYF,NA,TRBJ2-7,NA,TRBV11-2,14
TGTGCCAGCAGCCAGAGGCGCGTGTCGGGACTGGTGGGATACTTC,CASSQRRVSGLVGYF,NA,TRBJ2-4,NA,TRBV14,15
TGCGCCAGCAGCCAAGTGGGAGGGGGAATGGGCGCCGGGGAGCTGTTTTTT,CASSQVGGGMGAGELFF,NA,TRBJ2-2,NA,TRBV4-1,17
TGTGCCAGCAGCGTAAACCAAGCGGGCCATGAGCAGTTCTTC,CASSVNQAGHEQFF,NA,TRBJ2-1,NA,TRBV9,14
TGTGCCAGCAGCCAGGGAGTGTCGGGAGCCTATGGCTACACCTTC,CASSQGVSGAYGYTF,few,TRBJ1-2,NA,TRBV11-3,15
TGTGCCAGCAGCTTCGCCGGGACTAGCGGGGGGGCGCCCGGGGAGCTGTTTTTT,CASSFAGTSGGAPGELFF,NA,TRBJ2-2,TRBD2,TRBV4-2,18
TGTGCCACCAGCAGAGATCCCGGGACAGCGACCTACGAGCAGTACTTC,CATSRDPGTATYEQYF,NA,TRBJ2-7,TRBD1,TRBV15,16
TGTGCCAGTGGGGCGGGACTAGCGGGATCCGATACGCAGTATTTT,CASGAGLAGSDTQYF,NA,TRBJ2-3,TRBD2,TRBV19,15
TGTGCCACCAGTGATTTCACTAGCGGAAACACCGGGGAGCTGTTTTTT,CATSDFTSGNTGELFF,NA,TRBJ2-2,TRBD2,TRBV24-1,16
TGTGCCAGCAGTCTCCACAGCGGGGATGGCTACACCTTC,CASSLHSGDGYTF,NA,TRBJ1-2,NA,TRBV28,13
TGTGCCAGCACCGCACCGCGGGGAGCCCTCCACTTT,CASTAPRGALHF,few,TRBJ1-6,NA,TRBV28,12
TGTGCCAGCAGCTTGGCACAGGAAAGCTCCTACGAGCAGTACTTC,CASSLAQESSYEQYF,NA,TRBJ2-7,NA,TRBV5-4,15
TGTGCCAGCAGTGCCCTACTAGCAATGGGCTTTAATGAGCAGTTCTTC,CASSALLAMGFNEQFF,NA,TRBJ2-1,NA,TRBV2,16
TGTGCCATCACCTCGACAGGGGGCACTGAAGCTTTCTTT,CAITSTGGTEAFF,NA,TRBJ1-1,TRBD1,TRBV10-3,13
TGTGCCAGCAGTGAGGAGGGAGGGACTAGCGGGAAATCCTACGAGCAGTACTTC,CASSEEGGTSGKSYEQYF,NA,TRBJ2-7,TRBD2,TRBV27,18
TGTGCCACCAGCAGAGATACCCCTGTCGGGCGGGAGAAGTTCTACGAGCAGTACTTC,CATSRDTPVGREKFYEQYF,NA,TRBJ2-7,TRBD2,TRBV15,19